Listed below are T cell receptor beta chains from one sample, sequenced in a study of post-analysis software for immune sequencing data. TCRdb called the PCR reads again in MiXCR, with one record for every CDR3 protein. The repertoire includes about 820,000 distinct CDR3 sequences, about 53% of them detected once, and 4% to 5.5% sits in the top ten. Sequencing was done on a sample of blood. These receptors were obtained from a girl aged 10-17 years with multiple sclerosis. The CDR3 runs from the conserved cysteine through the conserved F or W. A D gene is named only where the DNA matches it firmly. A clone size is listed for some rows: how often the clone was seen (once, few, many), or a class if it is expanded.

>TRBJ1-4|-|TRBV6-6|-
TGTGCCAGCAGTTACTCACAGGGTAATGAAAAACTGTTTTTT
CASSYSQGNEKLFF
>TRBJ1-4|-|TRBV20-1|once
TGCAGTGCTAGAGATTTGGAAGAAAAACTGTTTTTT
CSARDLEEKLFF
>TRBJ2-1|TRBD2|TRBV12-3/TRBV12-4|-
TGTGCCAGCAAGCCTAGGGGAGGGAGAAATGAGCAGTTCTTC
CASKPRGGRNEQFF
>TRBJ2-7|-|TRBV9|-
TGTGCCAGCAGCGTAGAGGGGACGTCCTACGAGCAGTACTTC
CASSVEGTSYEQYF
>TRBJ2-3|-|TRBV5-1|-
TGCGCCAGCAGCTTTCAGGAACCAGATACGCAGTATTTT
CASSFQEPDTQYF
>TRBJ2-3|TRBD2|TRBV2|-
TGTGCCAGCAGGAGGCGGGAGTACACAGATACGCAGTATTTT
CASRRREYTDTQYF
>TRBJ1-1|TRBD1|TRBV4-2|-
TGTGTCAGCAGCCAAGACCGACAGGGTACTGAAGCTTTCTTT
CVSSQDRQGTEAFF
>TRBJ2-7|-|TRBV10-3|-
TGTGCCATCAGTGAGAATGGGGTACCAACCATTACTGAAGCGCCCTACGAGCAGTACTTC
CAISENGVPTITEAPYEQYF
>TRBJ1-1|-|TRBV29-1|-
TGCAGCGTGGGCAGCGGCGCGAACACTGAAGCTTTCTTT
CSVGSGANTEAFF
>TRBJ1-5|-|TRBV12-3/TRBV12-4|-
TGTGCCAGCAGTCCCGACAGTAGGGGATGTCAGCCCCAGCATTTT
CASSPDSRGCQPQHF
>TRBJ2-5|TRBD2|TRBV14|-
TGTGCCAGCAGCCGGACTAGAAGGGAGCAGTACTTC
CASSRTRREQYF
>TRBJ2-7|-|TRBV29-1|-
TGCAGCGTGCGGTTGTCCTACGAGCAGTACTTC
CSVRLSYEQYF
>TRBJ2-1|-|TRBV30|-
TGTGCCGCATCTGAGCAGTTCTTC
CAASEQFF
>TRBJ2-4|TRBD1|TRBV7-9|-
TGTGCCAGCAGCCCAGGGGGTCAGGGGGCCAAAAACATTCAGTACTTC
CASSPGGQGAKNIQYF
>TRBJ1-1|-|TRBV29-1|few
TGCAGCGTTGAAGGGGTAGGCGGAGGGGATGAAGCTTTCTTT
CSVEGVGGGDEAFF
>TRBJ2-6|-|TRBV28|-
TGTGCCAGCAGTTTACGGAGTCCTGGGGCCAACGTCCTGACTTTC
CASSLRSPGANVLTF
>TRBJ2-7|TRBD1|TRBV29-1|few
TGCAGCGTTACCGGGACAGGGGCCTACGAGCAGTACTTC
CSVTGTGAYEQYF
>TRBJ2-5|-|TRBV9|-
TGTGCCAGCAGCGTAAACGAGGGGAGCGGGGAGACCCAGTACTTC
CASSVNEGSGETQYF
>TRBJ2-7|-|TRBV19|-
TGTGCCAGTAGGAAGGAGGGCTACGAGCAATACTTC
CASRKEGYEQYF
>TRBJ2-5|TRBD2|TRBV7-3|-
TGTGCCAGCAGCTTAGCCGGGGGGACTCACCAAGAGACCCAGTACTTC
CASSLAGGTHQETQYF
>TRBJ2-1|-|TRBV29-1|few
TGCAGCGTTGAAGCGGGGGGCGGACCTGAGCAGTTCTTC
CSVEAGGGPEQFF
>TRBJ1-6|-|TRBV20-1|-
TGCAGTGCTAGCGGCAGCCGCTCCTATAATTCACCCCTCCACTTT
CSASGSRSYNSPLHF
>TRBJ2-6|-|TRBV12-3/TRBV12-4|-
TGTGCCAGCAGACCGGTGGTGGGCAGGCCCATTTCTGGGGCCAACGTCCTGACTTTC
CASRPVVGRPISGANVLTF
>TRBJ2-5|-|TRBV7-9|few
TGTGCCAGCAGCTCCCCCGGGGAGTCCGACCAATACTTC
CASSSPGESDQYF
>TRBJ2-7|TRBD2|TRBV20-1|-
TGCAGTGCTAGGACTAGCGGGGACTCCTACGAGCAGTACTTC
CSARTSGDSYEQYF
>TRBJ2-3|-|TRBV7-9|-
TGTGCCAGCACCATCATAGGAGATACGCAGTATTTT
CASTIIGDTQYF